The rows below give T cell receptor beta chains drawn from one sample of a study of beta chain features in type 1 diabetes. Sequenced by immunoSEQ multiplex PCR; TCRdb stores in-frame clones only, minus some. The table includes some 350,000 clones, approximately 13% detected once. The sample was naive CD4+ T cells from blood. Receptors were obtained from a woman between 18 and 30 years old with type 1 diabetes. Both conserved end residues are part of each CDR3. A D gene is named only where the DNA matches it firmly. Some rows mark clone size as missing; the rest say once, few, many or name a class of expanded clone.

clone_size: few
v_call: TRBV30
d_call: TRBD2
j_call: TRBJ2-5
cdr3_nt: TGTGCCTGGGGGACTATTTCAGAGACCCAGTACTTC
cdr3_aa: CAWGTISETQYF

clone_size: few
v_call: TRBV2
d_call: TRBD1
j_call: TRBJ2-3
cdr3_nt: TGTGCCAGCATGGACAGGGCGAGCACAGATACGCAGTATTTT
cdr3_aa: CASMDRASTDTQYF

clone_size: few
v_call: TRBV10-1
d_call: NA
j_call: TRBJ2-3
cdr3_nt: TGCGCCAGCAGTACGGGAGCGTCCACAGATACGCAGTATTTT
cdr3_aa: CASSTGASTDTQYF

clone_size: NA
v_call: TRBV18
d_call: NA
j_call: TRBJ2-7
cdr3_nt: TGTGCCAGCTCACCTGCCGGGGTTAACACCTACGAGCAGTACTTC
cdr3_aa: CASSPAGVNTYEQYF

clone_size: NA
v_call: TRBV5-1
d_call: NA
j_call: TRBJ1-5
cdr3_nt: TGCGCCAGCAGCCCCGGCGACAGCATCAATCAGCCCCAGCATTTT
cdr3_aa: CASSPGDSINQPQHF

clone_size: NA
v_call: TRBV18
d_call: TRBD2
j_call: TRBJ2-1
cdr3_nt: TGTGCCAGCTCACCACCGACTAGCTTGGGGACCTACAATGAGCAGTTCTTC
cdr3_aa: CASSPPTSLGTYNEQFF

clone_size: few
v_call: TRBV5-4
d_call: NA
j_call: TRBJ2-1
cdr3_nt: TGTGCCAGCAGCTTGGGGGCGTTGGGAGATGAGCAGTTCTTC
cdr3_aa: CASSLGALGDEQFF

clone_size: NA
v_call: TRBV25-1
d_call: TRBD1
j_call: TRBJ2-6
cdr3_nt: TGTGCCAGCAGTGGTTACGGGACAGTTGGGGCCAACGTCCTGACTTTC
cdr3_aa: CASSGYGTVGANVLTF

clone_size: NA
v_call: TRBV7-2
d_call: NA
j_call: TRBJ2-1
cdr3_nt: TGTGCCAGCAGTAAGGATGGACAGCAAGATGAGCAGTTCTTC
cdr3_aa: CASSKDGQQDEQFF

clone_size: NA
v_call: TRBV6-1
d_call: TRBD2
j_call: TRBJ2-3
cdr3_nt: TGTGCCAGCAGTGAAGCGACTTTGGCTAGCGGTACGCAGTATTTT
cdr3_aa: CASSEATLASGTQYF

clone_size: NA
v_call: TRBV2
d_call: TRBD2
j_call: TRBJ2-5
cdr3_nt: TGTGCCAACAGCGAATTAGCGGGAGGGCCAGAGACCCAGTACTTC
cdr3_aa: CANSELAGGPETQYF

clone_size: few
v_call: TRBV19
d_call: TRBD1
j_call: TRBJ2-2
cdr3_nt: TGTGCCAGTATAGGGACAGGGAACACCGGGGAGCTGTTTTTT
cdr3_aa: CASIGTGNTGELFF

clone_size: few
v_call: TRBV9
d_call: NA
j_call: TRBJ2-1
cdr3_nt: TGTGCCAGCAGCCTCCTCGGGGAATCTCACTACAATGAGCAGTTCTTC
cdr3_aa: CASSLLGESHYNEQFF

clone_size: NA
v_call: TRBV11-2
d_call: TRBD2
j_call: TRBJ2-4
cdr3_nt: TGTGCCAGCAGCACCCGACTAGCGGGAGCCAAAAACATTCAGTACTTC
cdr3_aa: CASSTRLAGAKNIQYF

clone_size: NA
v_call: TRBV29-1
d_call: TRBD2
j_call: TRBJ2-5
cdr3_nt: TGCAGCGTTGAAGGTCGACTAGCGCCTCAAGAGACCCAGTACTTC
cdr3_aa: CSVEGRLAPQETQYF

clone_size: NA
v_call: TRBV6-5
d_call: NA
j_call: TRBJ1-2
cdr3_nt: TGTGCCAGCAGGACGCTGAGGGTGGGATCTTATGGCTACACCTTC
cdr3_aa: CASRTLRVGSYGYTF

clone_size: few
v_call: TRBV29-1
d_call: NA
j_call: TRBJ1-1
cdr3_nt: TGCAGCGTTGAATCGCAGGGAGGAAGGACTGAAGCTTTCTTT
cdr3_aa: CSVESQGGRTEAFF

clone_size: NA
v_call: TRBV28
d_call: TRBD2
j_call: TRBJ2-5
cdr3_nt: TGTGCCAGCAGTTTTGCGGGACTAGCACGGTACTTC
cdr3_aa: CASSFAGLARYF

clone_size: NA
v_call: TRBV5-1
d_call: NA
j_call: TRBJ2-5
cdr3_nt: TGCGCCAGCAGCTTGGAAGGGGCAAATCAAGAGACCCAGTACTTC
cdr3_aa: CASSLEGANQETQYF

clone_size: few
v_call: TRBV7-2
d_call: TRBD2
j_call: TRBJ2-1
cdr3_nt: TGTGCCAGCAGCTTAGAGGGAGGGGCCTACAATGAGCAGTTCTTC
cdr3_aa: CASSLEGGAYNEQFF

clone_size: few
v_call: TRBV7-8
d_call: TRBD2
j_call: TRBJ2-1
cdr3_nt: TGTGCCAGCAGCCCAAGCGGGAGTCGGTACAATGAGCAGTTCTTC
cdr3_aa: CASSPSGSRYNEQFF

clone_size: few
v_call: TRBV7-9
d_call: TRBD1
j_call: TRBJ2-5
cdr3_nt: TGTGCCAGCAGCTTAGGACAGGGGTTGGGGGAGACCCAGTACTTC
cdr3_aa: CASSLGQGLGETQYF

clone_size: NA
v_call: TRBV10-3
d_call: TRBD1
j_call: TRBJ2-5
cdr3_nt: TGTGCCACGCAGGGGGATCGAAGGGAGACCCAGTACTTC
cdr3_aa: CATQGDRRETQYF

clone_size: NA
v_call: TRBV6-6
d_call: NA
j_call: TRBJ2-2
cdr3_nt: TGTGCCAGCAGTGACAGGAGGAACACCGGGGAGCTGTTTTTT
cdr3_aa: CASSDRRNTGELFF

clone_size: NA
v_call: TRBV11-2
d_call: NA
j_call: TRBJ1-1
cdr3_nt: TGTGCCAGCAGCTTAGCGCAGGGGAACACTGAAGCTTTCTTT
cdr3_aa: CASSLAQGNTEAFF

clone_size: NA
v_call: TRBV7-9
d_call: NA
j_call: TRBJ1-5
cdr3_nt: TGTGCCAGCAGCTTTCCCGCAGGGGACCAGCATTTT
cdr3_aa: CASSFPAGDQHF

clone_size: NA
v_call: TRBV9
d_call: NA
j_call: TRBJ2-5
cdr3_nt: TGTGCCAGCAGCGTAGAGGGAAGGGGAGAGACCCAGTACTTC
cdr3_aa: CASSVEGRGETQYF

clone_size: few
v_call: TRBV18
d_call: NA
j_call: TRBJ1-2
cdr3_nt: TGTGCCAGCTCACCATTGCAGGACAACGGTAACTATGGCTACACCTTC
cdr3_aa: CASSPLQDNGNYGYTF

clone_size: NA
v_call: TRBV18
d_call: TRBD2
j_call: TRBJ2-3
cdr3_nt: TGTGCCAGCTCACCAGCTAGCGGGGGCACAGATACGCAGTATTTT
cdr3_aa: CASSPASGGTDTQYF

clone_size: few
v_call: TRBV7-2
d_call: NA
j_call: TRBJ2-3
cdr3_nt: TGTGCCAGCAGCTCAAGCGTGGCAGATACGCAGTATTTT
cdr3_aa: CASSSSVADTQYF

clone_size: few
v_call: TRBV29-1
d_call: NA
j_call: TRBJ1-1
cdr3_nt: TGCAGCGTTGAGCCAGCCCGCAGGCCTTTCTTT
cdr3_aa: CSVEPARRPFF

clone_size: NA
v_call: TRBV5-1
d_call: TRBD2
j_call: TRBJ2-1
cdr3_nt: TGCGCCAGCAGCTTGGAGGGGAGGGTAACCTACAATGAGCAGTTCTTC
cdr3_aa: CASSLEGRVTYNEQFF

clone_size: once
v_call: TRBV5-1
d_call: TRBD1
j_call: TRBJ1-2
cdr3_nt: TGCGCCAGCAGCTTTACCCAGGGGGATGGCTACACCTTC
cdr3_aa: CASSFTQGDGYTF

clone_size: few
v_call: TRBV19
d_call: TRBD2
j_call: TRBJ2-1
cdr3_nt: TGTGCCAGTAAGATAGCGGGAGGTGGGCGTGGTGAGCAGTTCTTC
cdr3_aa: CASKIAGGGRGEQFF

clone_size: NA
v_call: TRBV6-5
d_call: NA
j_call: TRBJ2-3
cdr3_nt: TGTGCCAGCAGTTCACTCGGACAGCCTAGCACAGATACGCAGTATTTT
cdr3_aa: CASSSLGQPSTDTQYF